The clone carrying this TCR beta chain came up once. The antigen remains unidentified. This sample was taken from a study of cytomegalovirus exposure and HLA in healthy donors. Study at large: Most donors, 81% of a few hundred genotyped, fell in the Caucasian-associated ancestry cluster.

PCR involved 60 Vbeta and 13 Jbeta primers. The method was immunoSEQ multiplex PCR; TCRdb's version includes in-frame clones alone and lacks a portion of them. This sample has tens of thousands of clones, with 70% to 85% found just once. Looked up from germline, CDR1 is SGHVS and CDR2 is FNYEAQ. The CDR3 covers 14 residues. General observations from the study: In a later analysis, at a false discovery rate of 0.05, 17,000 or so TCR beta sequences were associated with HLA alleles. Overall, around 160 TCR beta chains were annotated as cytomegalovirus-associated.

The specimen was PBMCs. This sequence joins TRBV7-6 and TRBJ2-5, with D perhaps matching TRBD2 (5 bases). The end of the DNA is better explained by TRBJ2-7, so the J call may be wrong. This TCR was recovered from a woman aged 18-35 years in good health and CMV-seropositive. CDR3 loop: CASSGSTRAYEQYF. The CDR3 DNA is TGTGCCAGCAGCGGGTCAACGAGGGCGTACGAGCAGTACTTC.